The T cell receptor beta chain under discussion was sequenced for a study of T cells in Graves' hyperthyroidism and ophthalmopathy. Patients aged 18 to 65 with hyperthyroidism were newly diagnosed, with duration under 2 months. Lactation, pregnancy, other autoimmune disease or uncontrolled infection excluded patients. TCR beta CDR3 regions were amplified from RNA. TCR CDR3 regions were first amplified by RT-PCR with HTBI primers. TCRdb fed the multiplex PCR reads into MiXCR, producing one record per CDR3 protein. This sample has approximately 720,000 distinct CDR3 sequences, with around 20% found just once. Broader study findings: Ophthalmopathy and stable hyperthyroidism were told apart by a 13 V-J model. Most thyroid clonotypes expanded above 0.001 appeared in blood too.

The CDR3 loop spans 14 amino acids. Germline V gives CDR1 SGHTA, CDR2 FQGNSA. J gave up 7 bases and V 2 bases, and 8 bases lay outside the gene matches. As to this clonotype: No antigen is known for it.

The sample consisted of blood. This chain links TRBV7-2 with TRBJ2-7, with 7 bases matching TRBD1. This TCR derives from a woman aged 45-65 years with Graves' hyperthyroidism that later progressed to Graves' ophthalmopathy. The CDR3 loop reads CASSLRQGSQEQYF. CDR3 nucleotide sequence: TGTGCCAGCAGCTTAAGACAGGGATCGCAAGAGCAGTACTTC. Together with reference TRBV7-2 and TRBJ2-7, the CDR3 gives the full variable domain: GAGVSQSPSNKVTEKGKDVELRCDPISGHTALYWYRQSLGQGLEFLIYFQGNSAPDKSGLPSDRFSAERTGGSVSTLTIQRTQQEDSAVYLCASSLRQGSQEQYFGPGTRLTVT.